The next 15 T cell receptor beta chains were all read from a single sample in a study of Ad26.COV2.S vaccination and SARS-CoV-2 variants (dated by TCRdb to 2020 to 2023). In the paper's terms, the treatment or condition label means: around 19 received Ad26.COV2.S at low or high dose, single or two shots; roughly five received placebo; per-sample allocation not given. Repertoires of vaccine and placebo recipients were sequenced from samples taken on day 63 after the first injection. The library was obtained by the immunoSEQ multiplex PCR assay. Drawn from immuneACCESS, this table holds only the in-frame rearrangements with V and J called that TCRdb kept. Clones are partly lost; checked studies trace under half to an unresolved V gene and leave the rest unexplained. This sample is represented by 400,000 or so clones; 70% to 90% of them were singletons. About 3.6% of the sample rests with the top ten.

The sequencing used peripheral blood, collected in a trial of Ad26.COV2.S vaccine versus placebo. The receptors come from a person between 18 and 65 years old who received the Ad26.COV2.S COVID-19 vaccine or a placebo.

This rearrangement joins TRBV27 to TRBJ1-1; TRBD1 matches 10 bases. CDR1 MNHEY and CDR2 SMNVEV come from the germline V gene (reference sequence). V lost 6 bases, J lost 3 bases, and 16 bases stayed unmatched. This CDR3 contains 18 residues. The DNA for the CDR3 is TGTGCCAGCAGCTACCTGGCCCCGGGACAGGGGTTCGACACTGAAGCTTTCTTT. It is translated as CASSYLAPGQGFDTEAFF.

This clone was seen once. Here the CDR3 reads CASSPGSIYTIGRDQPQHF. CDR3 coding DNA: TGTGCCAGCTCACCCGGATCGATTTATACGATCGGTCGGGATCAGCCCCAGCATTTT. The rearrangement links TRBV18 to TRBJ1-5, with D unresolved. Germline CDR1 reads KGHSH; CDR2 reads LQKENI. Trimming cost V 3 bases and J 5 bases, with 26 bases left between them. CDR3 length: 19 residues.

V is TRBV7-8 and J is TRBJ1-2; D gene ambiguous. CDR3 length: 13 amino acids. The germline V gene encodes CDR1 SGHVS and CDR2 FQNEAQ. Deletions cut 2 bases from V and 2 bases from J, with 6 bases between. DNA for the CDR3: TGTGCCAGCAGCTTAAGGGTAAACTATGGCTACACCTTC. Amino acid sequence: CASSLRVNYGYTF.

The gene calls are TRBV11-2 and TRBJ2-3, with 9 nucleotides matching TRBD2. Trimming took 2 bases from V and 3 from J; bases not matched to a gene: 9. CDR1 SGHAT and CDR2 FQNNGV come from the germline V gene. This CDR3 is built from 17 residues. The CDR3 nucleotides read TGTGCCAGCAGCTTATTTAGCGGGGGCCAGGGGACAGATACGCAGTATTTT. It specifies CASSLFSGGQGTDTQYF. The whole variable domain, remainder taken from reference TRBV11-2 and TRBJ2-3, is EAGVAQSPRYKIIEKRQSVAFWCNPISGHATLYWYQQILGQGPKLLIQFQNNGVVDDSQLPKDRFSAERLKGVDSTLKIQPAKLEDSAVYLCASSLFSGGQGTDTQYFGPGTRLTVL.

The V and J genes are TRBV5-1 and TRBJ1-2; maybe TRBD1 (5 bases). This CDR3 is 13 amino acids long. Germline CDR1 SGHRS, CDR2 YFSETQ. Trimming took off 2 bases at V and 1 base at J, with 6 bases between the two ends. CDR3 loop: CASSFQGNYGYTF. In DNA form, the CDR3 reads TGCGCCAGCAGCTTCCAGGGTAACTATGGCTACACCTTC.

The V call is TRBV2, the J call TRBJ2-7, with D tentatively TRBD2 (5 bases). Trimming stripped 6 bases from V and 2 bases from J, with 14 bases between. Germline values: CDR1 SNHLY, CDR2 FYNNEI. CDR3 length: 14 residues. CDR3 loop: CASRGHGVTYEQYF. CDR3 DNA: TGTGCCAGCAGGGGTCACGGGGTCACCTACGAGCAGTACTTC.

The chain is built from TRBV3-1 (or the pseudogene TRBV3-2) and TRBJ2-5; 7 nucleotides align to TRBD1. This CDR3 contains 16 residues. V lost 4 bases to trimming and J lost 3 bases; unmatched junction nucleotides: 11. The germline V gene encodes CDR1 LGHDT and CDR2 YNNKEL (reference sequence). The CDR3 coding sequence is TGTGCCAGCAGCCGCGAAATGACAGGGATGGAAGAGACCCAGTACTTC. Its translation is CASSREMTGMEETQYF.

The rearrangement links TRBV4-3 to TRBJ1-3; D is uncertain. The CDR3 is 16 amino acids. V was shortened by 0 bases and J by 0 bases, with 9 bases between the two germline ends. Germline V lookup: CDR1 LGHNA, CDR2 YSLEER. CDR3 nucleotides: TGCGCCAGCAGCCAAGAGGGTCCCAGCTCTGGAAACACCATATATTTT. It codes for CASSQEGPSSGNTIYF.

CDR3 amino acids: CASGLSGAVYGYTF. The CDR3 region has the DNA TGTGCTAGTGGTTTGTCCGGGGCGGTCTATGGCTACACCTTC. The chain employs TRBV12-5 and TRBJ1-2; D might be TRBD1 (5 bases). V dropped 2 bases and J dropped 4 bases, with 11 bases sitting between them. CDR3 length: 14 residues. Germline V CDR1 and CDR2: LGHNT, FRNRAP.

This clone was found a few times. The chain uses TRBV25-1 and TRBJ1-1; D is unresolved. Germline V gene data show CDR1 as MGHDK and CDR2 as SYGVNS. The V end was cut by 3 bases, the J end by 2 bases, with 4 bases between. CDR3 length equals 12 residues. The CDR3 coding sequence is TGTGCCAGCAGTGACCTTAACACTGAAGCTTTCTTT. As protein: CASSDLNTEAFF. Variable domain in full (rest from reference TRBV25-1 and TRBJ1-1): EADIYQTPRYLVIGTGKKITLECSQTMGHDKMYWYQQDPGMELHLIHYSYGVNSTEKGDLSSESTVSRIRTEHFPLTLESARPSHTSQYLCASSDLNTEAFFGQGTRLTVV.

The chain uses TRBV5-6 and TRBJ1-1; 7 bases are shared with TRBD1. In germline, CDR1 is SGHDT, CDR2 YYEEEE. V gave up 2 bases and J gave up 10 bases; unmatched junction bases: 8. The CDR3 contains 13 residues. CDR3 sequence reads: CASSLGAEGAAFF. The CDR3 nucleotides are TGTGCCAGCAGCTTAGGGGCAGAGGGGGCAGCTTTCTTT.

V usage is TRBV18 and J usage is TRBJ2-7; 9 bases agree with TRBD1. Germline V gene data show CDR1 as KGHSH and CDR2 as LQKENI. CDR3 length equals 16 residues. The J segment lost 3 bases and the V segment lost 3 bases, leaving 9 bases of the junction unmatched. The DNA of the CDR3 is TGTGCCAGCTCACCCGGGTTAAGACAGGGGGACTACGAGCAGTACTTC. Residues: CASSPGLRQGDYEQYF.

Details on this clone: At one end the junction does not follow the germline gene, possibly because of a read error. This rearrangement joins TRBV10-1 to TRBJ1-5; 7 bases align to TRBD1. This CDR3 spans 13 amino acids. Germline V gene sequence: CDR1 WNHNN, CDR2 SYGVQD (reference sequence). The CDR3 sequence: CASSNWTGRPRHF. The DNA of the CDR3 is TGCGCCAGCAGTAACTGGACAGGCCGACCCCGGCATTTT.

This clone was seen once. Other DNA sequences of this sample code for an identical CDR3. The rearrangement links TRBV6-5 to TRBJ1-1; D remains unclear. Trimming took 8 bases from V and 1 from J, leaving 5 bases between them. This CDR3 has 11 amino acids. The germline CDR1 and CDR2 sequences are MNHEY and SVGAGI. The CDR3 region is CASRGNTEAFF. CDR3 bases: TGTGCCAGCCGAGGGAACACTGAAGCTTTCTTT.

The genes are TRBV2 and TRBJ2-2; D is tentatively TRBD1 or TRBD2 (5 bases each). V gave up 6 bases and J gave up 3 bases, with 8 bases separating them. Germline CDR1 reads SNHLY; CDR2 reads FYNNEI. The CDR3 loop spans 13 amino acids. The CDR3 region is CASRGTYTGELFF. In DNA form, the CDR3 reads TGTGCCAGCAGGGGGACGTACACCGGGGAGCTGTTTTTT.